The 12 T cell receptor beta chains in this list originate from one sample, sequenced in a study of blood T cells in healthy people across ages. The authors ran a second PCR of about 6 to 11 cycles using a sample-barcoded 5' primer and a J-beta primer mix. TCRdb processed the 5' RACE reads anew with MiXCR; each CDR3 protein has one entry. The sample records about 730,000 distinct CDR3 sequences, around 46% being singletons. The sequenced sample was blood. These receptors were obtained from a woman aged 55-69 years in good health.

This rearrangement joins TRBV10-3 to TRBJ2-3; 14 bases line up with TRBD2. Trimming took 6 bases from V and 4 from J; bases not matched to a gene: 9. CDR3 size: 17 residues. The germline gives CDR1 ENHRY, CDR2 SYGVKD. The CDR3 here is CAIRPVTSGRVADTQYF. Here the CDR3 DNA reads TGTGCCATCAGGCCCGTGACTAGCGGGAGGGTAGCAGATACGCAGTATTTT.

With regard to this clonotype: A much larger clone sits a single nucleotide away, making a read error possible. The rearrangement uses TRBV6-4 and TRBJ2-1, with 12 bases aligning to TRBD2. V gave up 6 bases and J gave up 7 bases; unmatched junction bases: 10. Germline CDR1 MRHNA, CDR2 SNTAGT. The CDR3 covers 16 residues. The CDR3 DNA reads TGTGCCAGCAGAGCTCAGACTAGCGGGGGCCAAAATGAGCAGTTCTTC. Protein product: CASRAQTSGGQNEQFF.

This clonotype was observed a handful of times. V is TRBV7-9 and J is TRBJ2-2; perhaps TRBD1 as D (6 bases). Trimming took 2 bases from V and 6 from J, leaving 10 bases between them. Germline V gene lookup returns CDR1 SEHNR and CDR2 FQNEAQ (reference sequence). This CDR3 is 14 amino acids long. The CDR3 DNA reads as TGTGCCAGCAGCTTAAGCAGGGGACCCGGGGAGCTGTTTTTT. Translated, it gives CASSLSRGPGELFF.

The chain couples TRBV5-1 to TRBJ2-1; TRBD2 aligns across 9 bases. With 4 bases clipped from V and 5 bases from J, the junction kept 10 bases outside the gene matches. The CDR3 contains 16 residues. CDR1 and CDR2 (germline): SGHRS, YFSETQ. The CDR3 nucleotides are TGCGCCAGCAGCGTGGGAGGACTAGCGATCGACAATGAGCAGTTCTTC. It yields the protein CASSVGGLAIDNEQFF.

Remarks on this clonotype: A read error may produce the germline difference seen at one junction end. This rearrangement joins TRBV12-3 or TRBV12-4 to TRBJ2-3; 10 bases fit TRBD2. CDR3 length: 14 residues. CDR3 sequence reads: CDSGEAGGRNTQYF. The CDR3 region has the DNA TGTGACAGCGGGGAAGCGGGGGGGCGAAATACGCAGTATTTT.

Concerning this clonotype: At one end, the junction sequence differs from germline, possibly due to a read error. The V gene is TRBV7-7, the J gene TRBJ2-1; 7 positions agree with TRBD2. The germline V gene encodes CDR1 SSHAT and CDR2 FNYEAQ (reference sequence). The CDR3 consists of 16 residues. CDR3 coding DNA: TGTGCTAGCAGCCCCTTAGCGGGTGGCGCCTACAATGAGCAGTTCTTC. Translation gives CASSPLAGGAYNEQFF. The variable domain in full, with the rest retrieved from reference TRBV7-7 and TRBJ2-1, is GAGVSQSPRYKVTKRGQDVTLRCDPISSHATLYWYQQALGQGPEFLTYFNYEAQPDKSGLPSDRFSAERPEGSISTLTIQRTEQRDSAMYRCASSPLAGGAYNEQFFGPGTRLTVL.

The chain is built from TRBV4-3 and TRBJ2-1; no reliable D call. CDR1 and CDR2 from the germline V gene are LGHNA and YSLEER. This CDR3 contains 16 residues. The ends were cut back, 2 bases at V and 7 bases at J, with 18 bases in the middle. The CDR3 loop reads CASSQSGRPETNEQFF. CDR3 coding DNA: TGCGCCAGCAGCCAATCTGGACGACCCGAAACTAATGAGCAGTTCTTC.

This clonotype was recorded a few times. The V and J genes are TRBV2 and TRBJ2-7; a possible D gene is TRBD1 (5 bases). The V end was cut by 2 bases, the J end by 3 bases, with 11 bases between. CDR1 is SNHLY, CDR2 FYNNEI, per germline. CDR3 length: 14 amino acids. In DNA, the CDR3 is TGTGCCAGCAGTGAACAAGGGGCCAACTACGAGCAGTACTTC. It codes for CASSEQGANYEQYF.

This rearrangement joins TRBV7-2 to TRBJ2-4; D is unclear. Between the trimmed V and J ends, which lost 5 bases and 7 bases, there was a span of 15 bases. CDR1 and CDR2 from the germline V gene are SGHTA and FQGNSA. CDR3 length equals 14 residues. Here the CDR3 DNA reads TGTGCCAGCAGCCCGTCCCTTACAGAGAACATTCAGTACTTC. Its translation: CASSPSLTENIQYF.

The chain is built from TRBV18 and TRBJ1-2, with D unclear. The V end lost 4 bases, the J end lost 6 bases, and 21 bases lay between the germline ends. Germline V gene data show CDR1 as KGHSH and CDR2 as LQKENI. The CDR3 consists of 16 residues. The CDR3 reads CASSRGSSTPRDGYTF. The CDR3 DNA sequence: TGTGCCAGCTCACGAGGGTCGTCCACCCCAAGGGATGGCTACACCTTC.

This chain uses TRBV7-2 with TRBJ2-1, with 12 positions matching TRBD2. The junction had 7 bases not matched to a gene; V was cut back by 9 bases and J by 4 bases. Germline V lookup: CDR1 SGHTA, CDR2 FQGNSA. This CDR3 contains 15 residues. DNA of the CDR3: TGTGCCAGTAGGTTCGGACTAGCGGGGTACAATGAGCAGTTCTTC. It codes for CASRFGLAGYNEQFF.

There are a few counts of this clonotype. A read error may explain this, as a much larger clone is one base away. The genes are TRBV5-1 and TRBJ1-6, with D unclear. Trimming stripped 0 bases from V and 7 bases from J, with 2 bases between. CDR3 length: 12 amino acids. The germline V gene has CDR1 SGHRS and CDR2 YFSETQ. CDR3 sequence reads: CASSLENSPLHF. The CDR3 DNA reads as TGCGCCAGCAGCTTGGAGAATTCACCCCTCCACTTT.